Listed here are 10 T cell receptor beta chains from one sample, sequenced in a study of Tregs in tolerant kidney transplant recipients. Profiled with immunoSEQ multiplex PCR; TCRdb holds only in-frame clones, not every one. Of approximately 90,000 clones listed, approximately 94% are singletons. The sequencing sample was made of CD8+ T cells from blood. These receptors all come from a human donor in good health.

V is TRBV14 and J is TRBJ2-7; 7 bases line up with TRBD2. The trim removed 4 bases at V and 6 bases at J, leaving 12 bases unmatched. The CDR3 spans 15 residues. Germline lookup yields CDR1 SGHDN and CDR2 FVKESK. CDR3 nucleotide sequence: TGTGCCAGCAGCCCCTGGGAGGGCCCTAAACTCGAGCAGTACTTC. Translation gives CASSPWEGPKLEQYF.

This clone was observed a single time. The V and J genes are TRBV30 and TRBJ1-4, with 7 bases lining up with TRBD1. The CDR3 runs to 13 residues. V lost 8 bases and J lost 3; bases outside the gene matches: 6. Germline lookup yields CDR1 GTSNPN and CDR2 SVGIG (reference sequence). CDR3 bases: TGTGCCGGCAACAGGGGATCTAATGAAAAACTGTTTTTT. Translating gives CAGNRGSNEKLFF.

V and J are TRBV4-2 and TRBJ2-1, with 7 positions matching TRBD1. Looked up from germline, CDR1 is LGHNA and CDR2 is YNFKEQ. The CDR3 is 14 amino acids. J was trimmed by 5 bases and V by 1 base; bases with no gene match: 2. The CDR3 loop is CASSQVGQNNEQFF. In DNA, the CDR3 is TGTGCCAGCAGCCAAGTGGGACAGAACAATGAGCAGTTCTTC.

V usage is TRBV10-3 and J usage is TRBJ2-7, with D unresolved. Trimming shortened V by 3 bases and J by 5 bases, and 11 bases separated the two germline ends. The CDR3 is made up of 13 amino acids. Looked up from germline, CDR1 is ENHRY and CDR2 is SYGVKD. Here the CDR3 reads CAISDRKSDEQYF. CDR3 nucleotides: TGTGCCATCAGTGATAGGAAGTCTGACGAGCAGTACTTC.

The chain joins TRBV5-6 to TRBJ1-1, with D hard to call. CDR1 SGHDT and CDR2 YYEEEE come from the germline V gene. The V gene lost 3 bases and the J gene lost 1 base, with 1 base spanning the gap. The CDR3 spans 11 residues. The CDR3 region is CASSWNTEAFF. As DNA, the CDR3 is TGTGCCAGCAGCTGGAACACTGAAGCTTTCTTT. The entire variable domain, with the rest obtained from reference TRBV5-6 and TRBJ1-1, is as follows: DAGVTQSPTHLIKTRGQQVTLRCSPKSGHDTVSWYQQALGQGPQFIFQYYEEEERQRGNFPDRFSGHQFPNYSSELNVNALLLGDSALYLCASSWNTEAFFGQGTRLTVV.

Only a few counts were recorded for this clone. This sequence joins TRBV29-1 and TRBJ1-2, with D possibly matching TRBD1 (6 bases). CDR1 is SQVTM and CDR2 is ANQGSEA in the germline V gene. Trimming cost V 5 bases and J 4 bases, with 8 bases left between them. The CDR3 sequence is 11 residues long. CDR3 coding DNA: TGCAGCGTTCTCAGGGGCTATGGCTACACCTTC. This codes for CSVLRGYGYTF.

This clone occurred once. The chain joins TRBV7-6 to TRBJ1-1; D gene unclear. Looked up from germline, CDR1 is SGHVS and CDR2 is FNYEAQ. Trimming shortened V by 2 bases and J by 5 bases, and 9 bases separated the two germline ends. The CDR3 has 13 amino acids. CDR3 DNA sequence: TGTGCCAGCAGCTTACGGGATCCAACTGAAGCTTTCTTT. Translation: CASSLRDPTEAFF.

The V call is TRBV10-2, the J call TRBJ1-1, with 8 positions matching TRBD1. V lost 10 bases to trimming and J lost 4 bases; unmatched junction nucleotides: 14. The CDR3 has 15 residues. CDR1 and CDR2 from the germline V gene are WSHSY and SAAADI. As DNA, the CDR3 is TGCGCCACCAATAATATCGGACAGGGCGGCACTGAAGCTTTCTTT. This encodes CATNNIGQGGTEAFF.

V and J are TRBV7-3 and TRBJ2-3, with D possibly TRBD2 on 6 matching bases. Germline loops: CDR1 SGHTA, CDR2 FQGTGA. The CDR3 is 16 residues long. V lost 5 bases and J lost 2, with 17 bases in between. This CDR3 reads CASSPDGSLHTDTQYF. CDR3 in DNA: TGTGCCAGCAGCCCTGACGGGAGCCTTCACACAGATACGCAGTATTTT. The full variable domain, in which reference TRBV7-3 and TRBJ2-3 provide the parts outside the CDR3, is GAGVSQTPSNKVTEKGKYVELRCDPISGHTALYWYRQSLGQGPEFLIYFQGTGAADDSGLPNDRFFAVRPEGSVSTLKIQRTERGDSAVYLCASSPDGSLHTDTQYFGPGTRLTVL.

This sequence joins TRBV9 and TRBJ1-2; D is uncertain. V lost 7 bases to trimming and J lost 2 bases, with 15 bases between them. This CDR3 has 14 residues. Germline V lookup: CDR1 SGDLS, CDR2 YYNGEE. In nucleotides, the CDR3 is TGTGCCAGCTCGCCCGGGCCCAACAACTATGGCTACACCTTC. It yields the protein CASSPGPNNYGYTF.